Each of the 25 T cell receptor beta chains below was sequenced from the same sample in a study of cytomegalovirus exposure and HLA in healthy donors. Profiled with immunoSEQ multiplex PCR; TCRdb holds only in-frame clones, not every one. The repertoire has 280,000 or so clones, roughly 90% of them found once; the top ten carry about 0.85%. Source material: PBMCs. The receptors derive from a woman aged 18-29 years in good health and CMV-seronegative.

This rearrangement joins TRBV6-1 to TRBJ2-7; tentative D call: TRBD1 (6 bases). V was pared by 7 bases and J by 0 bases, with 16 bases between. The CDR3 length is 15 residues. Germline V gene sequence: CDR1 MNHNS, CDR2 SASEGT. This CDR3 is CASTKGVESSYEQYF. In DNA, the CDR3 is TGTGCCAGCACCAAGGGGGTGGAAAGCTCCTACGAGCAGTACTTC.

Note on this clone: Other nucleotide sequences from this sample produce the same CDR3. The rearrangement joins TRBV27 to TRBJ1-6, with TRBD1 as a possible D gene (6 bases). V was trimmed by 5 bases and J by 6 bases, leaving 8 bases between them. Germline V gene data show CDR1 as MNHEY and CDR2 as SMNVEV (reference sequence). CDR3 length: 13 amino acids. In DNA, the CDR3 is TGTGCCAGCAGTCTACAGGGTAATTCACCCCTCCACTTT. Amino acid sequence: CASSLQGNSPLHF.

The chain employs TRBV10-2 and TRBJ2-1, with 7 bases aligning to TRBD2. The CDR3 loop spans 15 amino acids. J lost 15 bases, V lost 5 bases, and 19 bases had no gene match. The germline V gene encodes CDR1 WSHSY and CDR2 SAAADI. The DNA for the CDR3 is TGCGCCAGCAGTCGGGGCGGGGGAGGTCAAGGGAAGTCGTTCTTC. Protein product: CASSRGGGGQGKSFF.

The chain couples TRBV25-1 to TRBJ2-5, with 9 bases fitting TRBD1. The germline CDR1 and CDR2 sequences are MGHDK and SYGVNS. The CDR3 runs to 15 residues. Trimming removed 5 bases from V and 5 bases from J; junction bases left unmatched: 9. In DNA, the CDR3 is TGTGCCAGCAGTCAAGGACAGGGGATTGGGGAGACCCAGTACTTC. Its protein product is CASSQGQGIGETQYF. Together with reference TRBV25-1 and TRBJ2-5, the CDR3 gives the full variable domain: EADIYQTPRYLVIGTGKKITLECSQTMGHDKMYWYQQDPGMELHLIHYSYGVNSTEKGDLSSESTVSRIRTEHFPLTLESARPSHTSQYLCASSQGQGIGETQYFGPGTRLLVL.

The V gene is TRBV19, the J gene TRBJ1-1; 8 bases fit TRBD1. Germline V gene data show CDR1 as LNHDA and CDR2 as SQIVND (reference sequence). CDR3 size: 15 residues. J was trimmed by 6 bases and V by 5 bases; bases with no gene match: 11. As DNA, the CDR3 is TGTGCCAGTAGTCCCAGACAGGGGAGGATCGCTGAAGCTTTCTTT. The encoded protein is CASSPRQGRIAEAFF. The entire variable domain, with the rest obtained from reference TRBV19 and TRBJ1-1, is as follows: DGGITQSPKYLFRKEGQNVTLSCEQNLNHDAMYWYRQDPGQGLRLIYYSQIVNDFQKGDIAEGYSVSREKKESFPLTVTSAQKNPTAFYLCASSPRQGRIAEAFFGQGTRLTVV.

CDR3 sequence (DNA): TGTGCCAGCAGCTTAACGACGGGTTACAATGAGCAGTTCTTC. As protein: CASSLTTGYNEQFF. J is TRBJ2-1 and V is TRBV5-4; D remains ambiguous. The length of the CDR3 is 14 residues. The V gene lost 2 bases and the J gene lost 4 bases, with 10 bases spanning the gap. CDR1 is SGHNT and CDR2 is YYREEE in the germline V gene (reference sequence). Drawing the rest from reference TRBV5-4 and TRBJ2-1, the complete variable domain is ETGVTQSPTHLIKTRGQQVTLRCSSQSGHNTVSWYQQALGQGPQFIFQYYREEENGRGNFPPRFSGLQFPNYSSELNVNALELDDSALYLCASSLTTGYNEQFFGPGTRLTVL.

The J gene is TRBJ1-1, the V gene TRBV21-1; TRBD1 was called by the table and not checked on the DNA. TRBV21-1 is marked as a pseudogene. The CDR3 length is 17 residues. In nucleotides, the CDR3 is TGTGCCAGCAGCAAGGGGTGGAGACAGGGAGGGAACACTGAAGCTTTCTTT. It encodes CASSKGWRQGGNTEAFF.

V gene TRBV7-8 combines with J gene TRBJ2-7; possibly TRBD2 for D (5 bases). Trimming pared 5 bases from V and 2 bases from J, leaving 10 bases between. The CDR3 length is 13 residues. Germline V gene lookup returns CDR1 SGHVS and CDR2 FQNEAQ. Written as DNA, the CDR3 is TGTGCCAGCAGCCCCTTCGGGACCTACGAGCAGTACTTC. It encodes CASSPFGTYEQYF.

The chain combines TRBV4-2 with TRBJ2-7; D is possibly TRBD1 (6 bases). The V gene's germline CDR1 is LGHNA and CDR2 YNFKEQ. Trimming removed 4 bases at V and 0 bases at J, with 13 bases between. The length of the CDR3 is 15 residues. CDR3 amino acids: CASSPSGDTSYEQYF. CDR3 sequence (DNA): TGTGCCAGCAGCCCAAGTGGGGACACCTCCTACGAGCAGTACTTC.

J is TRBJ2-3 and V is TRBV19; tentatively, D is TRBD2 (5 bases). This CDR3 region has 17 residues. Trimming shortened V by 1 base and J by 1 base, and 15 bases separated the two germline ends. Germline values: CDR1 LNHDA, CDR2 SQIVND (reference sequence). Written as DNA, the CDR3 is TGTGCCAGTAGTATAGGTGGTGCTAGCAGAGGCACAGATACGCAGTATTTT. Its protein product is CASSIGGASRGTDTQYF.

This rearrangement joins TRBV5-6 to TRBJ2-4, with TRBD1 matching 8 bases. V was pared by 4 bases and J by 3 bases, with 9 bases of the junction left unmatched. This CDR3 has 16 amino acids. The V gene's germline CDR1 is SGHDT and CDR2 YYEEEE. Here the CDR3 reads CASSLDRGSGKNIQYF. The CDR3 coding sequence is TGTGCCAGCAGCCTTGACAGGGGATCCGGCAAAAACATTCAGTACTTC.

The genes are TRBV2 and TRBJ1-4, with a weak D call TRBD1 (6 bases). The CDR3 sequence is 16 residues long. V lost 6 bases to trimming and J lost 0 bases, with 14 bases between them. Germline V lookup: CDR1 SNHLY, CDR2 FYNNEI. The DNA of the CDR3 is TGTGCCAGCAGCAAGGACAGCTTCGCAACTAATGAAAAACTGTTTTTT. Its protein product is CASSKDSFATNEKLFF.

The gene calls are TRBV19 and TRBJ1-2; 9 bases are a match to TRBD1. The germline CDR1 and CDR2 sequences are LNHDA and SQIVND (reference sequence). The CDR3 is made up of 15 amino acids. The V and J ends lost 7 bases and 5 bases, in that order; junction bases with no gene match: 11. CDR3 sequence reads: CASTPQQGAGYGYTF. CDR3 nucleotide sequence: TGTGCCAGTACTCCGCAACAGGGGGCAGGGTATGGCTACACCTTC.

The J gene is TRBJ1-2, the V gene TRBV12-5; possibly TRBD1 for D (5 bases). This CDR3 is 13 amino acids long. The V end lost 7 bases, the J end lost 4 bases, and 13 bases lay between the germline ends. The V gene's germline CDR1 is LGHNT and CDR2 FRNRAP. The CDR3 DNA reads as TGTGCTAGTGCCCAAGGGGTATCCTATGGCTACACCTTC. It yields the protein CASAQGVSYGYTF.

The V call is TRBV6-5, the J call TRBJ2-7; D gene unclear. Trimming shortened V by 6 bases and J by 4 bases, and 13 bases separated the two germline ends. This CDR3 comprises 13 residues. CDR1 is MNHEY and CDR2 is SVGAGI in the germline V gene. CDR3 in DNA: TGTGCCAGCAGAAACGACCTAGGTTACGAGCAGTACTTC. Translation: CASRNDLGYEQYF.

This clone was detected a few times. The chain links TRBV6-5 to TRBJ2-7, with a weak D call TRBD2 (6 bases). Germline assignment: CDR1 MNHEY and CDR2 SVGAGI. V gave up 10 bases and J gave up 2 bases, with 15 bases separating them. This CDR3 spans 13 amino acids. The DNA of the CDR3 is TGTGCCACCACCGGGACGGGAGCCTACGAGCAGTACTTC. Its translation is CATTGTGAYEQYF.

The genes are TRBV5-1 and TRBJ2-5, with 8 positions matching TRBD2. V lost 5 bases and J lost 5; bases outside the gene matches: 17. From germline, CDR1 is SGHRS and CDR2 YFSETQ. CDR3 length: 17 residues. CDR3 sequence: CASRGEWSGRPQETQYF. The DNA for the CDR3 is TGCGCCAGCAGAGGGGAATGGAGCGGGAGACCGCAGGAGACCCAGTACTTC.

The chain links TRBV27 to TRBJ2-3, with TRBD2 matching 14 bases. In germline, CDR1 is MNHEY, CDR2 SMNVEV (reference sequence). This CDR3 has 19 amino acids. J gave up 2 bases and V 7 bases, and 14 bases lay outside the gene matches. The DNA of the CDR3 is TGTGCCAGCAACTGGGGACAGACTAGCGGGAGGGCCCTCACAGATACGCAGTATTTT. Translation gives CASNWGQTSGRALTDTQYF.

V and J are TRBV19 and TRBJ1-1; D perhaps matches TRBD1 (5 bases). Trimming removed 10 bases at V and 1 base at J, with 13 bases between. The CDR3 has 13 residues. Germline CDR1 LNHDA, CDR2 SQIVND (reference sequence). CDR3 loop: CATQGQGNTEAFF. CDR3 DNA: TGTGCCACTCAAGGGCAGGGGAACACTGAAGCTTTCTTT. The whole variable domain, filled in from reference TRBV19 and TRBJ1-1, reads DGGITQSPKYLFRKEGQNVTLSCEQNLNHDAMYWYRQDPGQGLRLIYYSQIVNDFQKGDIAEGYSVSREKKESFPLTVTSAQKNPTAFYLCATQGQGNTEAFFGQGTRLTVV.

This chain connects TRBV19 to TRBJ2-1, with TRBD2 matching 12 bases. Germline assignment: CDR1 LNHDA and CDR2 SQIVND (reference sequence). Unmatched junction bases numbered 5, after V lost 5 bases and J lost 0 bases. The CDR3 spans 17 residues. For the CDR3, the DNA is TGTGCCAGTAGTTCGACTAGCGGGAGATTCTCCTACAATGAGCAGTTCTTC. Its protein is CASSSTSGRFSYNEQFF.

The gene calls are TRBV6-5 and TRBJ2-1, with TRBD2 identical over 11 bases. V dropped 6 bases and J dropped 10; count of bases not matched to a gene: 11. Germline assignment: CDR1 MNHEY and CDR2 SVGAGI. The CDR3 consists of 15 residues. The CDR3 reads CASSILAGGSQEQFF. In DNA, the CDR3 is TGTGCCAGCAGCATCCTAGCGGGAGGAAGTCAAGAGCAGTTCTTC.

This clone was detected only a few times. This sequence joins TRBV5-4 and TRBJ2-7; 12 positions match TRBD2. The length of the CDR3 is 14 residues. The junction had 3 bases not matched to a gene; V was cut back by 4 bases and J by 4 bases. The V gene's germline CDR1 is SGHNT and CDR2 YYREEE (reference sequence). The CDR3, as DNA: TGTGCCAGCAGCCGGGGACTAGCGGGTTACGAGCAGTACTTC. This gives the protein CASSRGLAGYEQYF.

This clone was found once. The V and J genes are TRBV29-1 and TRBJ2-7, with no clear D. The CDR3 has 14 residues. Germline V lookup: CDR1 SQVTM, CDR2 ANQGSEA. V dropped 4 bases and J dropped 4 bases, with 17 bases sitting between them. DNA for the CDR3: TGCAGCGTTGGGTCAACGCAGGTTTGGTACGAGCAGTACTTC. It specifies CSVGSTQVWYEQYF.

The rearrangement uses TRBV29-1 and TRBJ2-1; a weak D match, TRBD2 (5 bases). The V gene lost 8 bases and the J gene lost 7 bases, with 18 bases spanning the gap. The germline V gene encodes CDR1 SQVTM and CDR2 ANQGSEA. CDR3 size: 13 residues. DNA of the CDR3: TGCAGCCTCGTACTCGGGGAAGCGAATGAGCAGTTCTTC. It yields the protein CSLVLGEANEQFF.

This clone showed up just a few times. The gene calls are TRBV10-3 and TRBJ1-2, with 11 bases that match TRBD1. Trimming took 11 bases from V and 1 from J; bases not matched to a gene: 6. The CDR3 length is 14 residues. CDR1 and CDR2 from the germline V gene are ENHRY and SYGVKD. CDR3 residues: CASGQGAGNYGYTF. The CDR3 DNA sequence: TGTGCCTCTGGACAGGGGGCAGGTAACTATGGCTACACCTTC.